This TCR beta chain was documented in a study of persistence of HIV-infected CD4 T cells. Study summary: Median time on suppressive ART was about 8 years.

With respect to this clone: The target antigen is unknown.

The CDR3 runs 16 residues. The germline V gene has CDR1 LGHDT and CDR2 YNNKEL (reference sequence). V was cut by 3 bases and J by 7 bases, with 18 bases left in between. Lysates of CMV-infected fibroblasts at 10 ug/mL stimulated these cells. Responding CD4+ T cells were sorted by upregulation of both CD40 ligand and CD69. This was the immunoSEQ version 4 assay in survey mode. TCRdb keeps only in-frame clones here, not all; method: immunoSEQ multiplex PCR. The sample contains about 20,000 clones, 70% to 80% of which appear only once. This specimen was CD4+ T cells sorted from PBMCs after roughly 17-hour stimulation, taken from a patient who received antiretroviral therapy. This TCR derives from an adult man with HIV who was CMV-seropositive. The genes are TRBV3-1 (or the pseudogene TRBV3-2) and TRBJ1-4; D perhaps matches TRBD1 (6 bases). The CDR3 DNA follows: TGTGCCAGCAGCCATCCAACAGGGATGAATGGTGAAAAACTGTTTTTT. This encodes CASSHPTGMNGEKLFF.